This paragraph covers one T cell receptor beta chain sequence. Its target is unknown. After removal of 6 bases from V and 2 bases from J, the junction contained 3 bases not matched to a gene. The CDR3 is 15 amino acids. The V gene's germline CDR1 is MNHNS and CDR2 SASEGT. Primers included in the PCR were 60 Vbeta and 13 Jbeta primers. Profiled with immunoSEQ multiplex PCR; TCRdb holds only in-frame clones, not every one. The table records about 110,000 clones, approximately 73% of them present only once. These data belong to a study of cytomegalovirus exposure and HLA in healthy donors. The study, taken as a whole, reports: The classifier, whose performance was assessed in both the original and validation cohorts, reportedly diagnosed cytomegalovirus status with high specificity and sensitivity. Later analysis showed TCR association rates varying by HLA locus, highest for DRB1 and lowest for HLA-C. Within the data, a cluster of highly shared sequence variants was likely a sequencing artifact. Analyzed later, most CMV-associated TCR beta chains appeared HLA-restricted.

Material: PBMCs. The rearrangement uses TRBV6-1 and TRBJ2-2; the match to TRBD1 covers 10 bases. This clonotype was sampled from a man aged 35 to 55 in good health and CMV-seronegative. Written as DNA, the CDR3 is TGTGCCAGCAGCTGGGACAGGGGAAACACCGGGGAGCTGTTTTTT. Its translation: CASSWDRGNTGELFF.